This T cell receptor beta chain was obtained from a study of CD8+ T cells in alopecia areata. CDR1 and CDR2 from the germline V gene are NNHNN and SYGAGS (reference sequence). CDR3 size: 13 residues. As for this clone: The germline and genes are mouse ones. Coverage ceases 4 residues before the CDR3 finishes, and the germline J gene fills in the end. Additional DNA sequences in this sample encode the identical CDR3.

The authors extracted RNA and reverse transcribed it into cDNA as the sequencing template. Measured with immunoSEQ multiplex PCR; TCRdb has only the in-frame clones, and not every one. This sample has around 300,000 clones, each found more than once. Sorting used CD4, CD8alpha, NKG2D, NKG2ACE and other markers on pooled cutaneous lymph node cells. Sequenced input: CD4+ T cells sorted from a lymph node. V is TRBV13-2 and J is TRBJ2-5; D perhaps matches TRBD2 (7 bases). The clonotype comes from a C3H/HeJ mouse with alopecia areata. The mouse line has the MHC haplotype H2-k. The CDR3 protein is CASGEGGRDTQYF. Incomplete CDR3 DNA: TGTGCCAGCGGTGAGGGGGGCAGGGAC.